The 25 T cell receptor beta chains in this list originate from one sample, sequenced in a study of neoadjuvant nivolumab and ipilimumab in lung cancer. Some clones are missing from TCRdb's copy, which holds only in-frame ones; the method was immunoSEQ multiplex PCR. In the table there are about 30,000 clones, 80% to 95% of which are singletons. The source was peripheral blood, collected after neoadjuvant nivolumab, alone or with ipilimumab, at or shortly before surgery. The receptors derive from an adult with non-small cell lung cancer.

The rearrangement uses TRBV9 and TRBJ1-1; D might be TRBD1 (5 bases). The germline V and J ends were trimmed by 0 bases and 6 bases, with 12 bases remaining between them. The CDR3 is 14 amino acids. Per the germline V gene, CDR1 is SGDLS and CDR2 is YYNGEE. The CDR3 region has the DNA TGTGCCAGCAGCGTAGACCACCGAGGGGCTGAAGCTTTCTTT. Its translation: CASSVDHRGAEAFF.

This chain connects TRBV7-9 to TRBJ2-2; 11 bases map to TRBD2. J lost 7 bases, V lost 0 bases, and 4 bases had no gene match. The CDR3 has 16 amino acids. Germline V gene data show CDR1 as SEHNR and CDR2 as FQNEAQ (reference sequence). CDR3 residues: CASSLAHLAGGGELFF. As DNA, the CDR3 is TGTGCCAGCAGCTTAGCGCATCTAGCGGGAGGCGGGGAGCTGTTTTTT.

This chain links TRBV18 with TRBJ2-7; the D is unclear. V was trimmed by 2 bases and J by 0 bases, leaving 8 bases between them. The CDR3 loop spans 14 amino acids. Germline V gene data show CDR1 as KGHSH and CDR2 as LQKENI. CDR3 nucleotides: TGTGCCAGCTCACCATTGGCAGGCTCCTACGAGCAGTACTTC. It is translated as CASSPLAGSYEQYF.

In DNA form, the CDR3 reads TGCGCCAGCAGCCCTGCGGGGCAGGGAAAGGACGAGCAGTACTTC. Protein product: CASSPAGQGKDEQYF. The chain uses TRBV5-1 and TRBJ2-7; TRBD2 might be the D (6 bases). CDR1 SGHRS and CDR2 YFSETQ come from the germline V gene. The CDR3 has 15 amino acids. Deletions cut 4 bases from V and 5 bases from J, with 19 bases between.

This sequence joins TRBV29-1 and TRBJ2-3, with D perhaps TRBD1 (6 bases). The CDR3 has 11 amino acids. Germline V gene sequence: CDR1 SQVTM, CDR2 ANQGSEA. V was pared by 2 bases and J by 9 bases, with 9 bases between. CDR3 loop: CSVEFGQTQYF. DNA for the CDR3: TGCAGCGTTGAATTCGGACAGACGCAGTATTTT.

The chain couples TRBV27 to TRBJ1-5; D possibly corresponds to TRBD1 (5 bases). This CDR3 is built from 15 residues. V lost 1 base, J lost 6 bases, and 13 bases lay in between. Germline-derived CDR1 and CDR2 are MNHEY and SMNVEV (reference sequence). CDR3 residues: CASSLFSGRGQPQHF. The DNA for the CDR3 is TGTGCCAGCAGTTTATTCTCAGGGAGGGGTCAGCCCCAGCATTTT.

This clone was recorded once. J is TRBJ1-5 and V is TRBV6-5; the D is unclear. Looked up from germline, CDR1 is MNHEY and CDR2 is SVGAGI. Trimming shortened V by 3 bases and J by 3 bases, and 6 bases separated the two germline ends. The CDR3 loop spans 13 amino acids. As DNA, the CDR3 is TGTGCCAGCAGTTATACGGACAATCAGCCCCAGCATTTT. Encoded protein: CASSYTDNQPQHF.

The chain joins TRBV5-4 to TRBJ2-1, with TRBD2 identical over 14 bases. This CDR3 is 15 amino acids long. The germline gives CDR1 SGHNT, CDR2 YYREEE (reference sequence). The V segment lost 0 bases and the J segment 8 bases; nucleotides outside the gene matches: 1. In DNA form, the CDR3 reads TGTGCCAGCAGCTTGGGGACTAGCGGGAGGTATGAGCAGTTCTTC. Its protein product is CASSLGTSGRYEQFF.

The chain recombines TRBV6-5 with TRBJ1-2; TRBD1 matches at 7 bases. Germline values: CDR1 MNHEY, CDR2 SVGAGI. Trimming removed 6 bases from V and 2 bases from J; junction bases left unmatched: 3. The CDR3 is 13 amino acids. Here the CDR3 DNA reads TGTGCCAGCAGGGGGACAGCCAACTATGGCTACACCTTC. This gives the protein CASRGTANYGYTF.

CDR3 protein: CASSWDSGRNEQFF. In nucleotides, the CDR3 is TGCGCCAGCAGTTGGGATAGCGGGAGAAATGAGCAGTTCTTC. The chain is built from TRBV10-2 and TRBJ2-1; TRBD2 matches 9 bases. The V gene's germline CDR1 is WSHSY and CDR2 SAAADI. V shed 5 bases, J shed 7 bases, and the junction held 6 bases outside the gene matches. The CDR3 extends over 14 amino acids.

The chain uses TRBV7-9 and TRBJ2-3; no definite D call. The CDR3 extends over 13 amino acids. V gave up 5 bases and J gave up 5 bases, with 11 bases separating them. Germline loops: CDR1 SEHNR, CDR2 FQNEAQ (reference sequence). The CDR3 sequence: CASSRTTRDTQYF. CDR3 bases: TGTGCCAGCAGCCGCACGACCCGAGATACGCAGTATTTT.

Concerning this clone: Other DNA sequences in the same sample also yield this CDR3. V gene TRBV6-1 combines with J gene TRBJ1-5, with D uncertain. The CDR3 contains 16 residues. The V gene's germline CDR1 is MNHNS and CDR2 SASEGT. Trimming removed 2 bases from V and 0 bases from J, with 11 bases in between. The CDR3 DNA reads TGTGCCAGCAGTGAACTAGCGGGGTATAGCAATCAGCCCCAGCATTTT. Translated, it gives CASSELAGYSNQPQHF.

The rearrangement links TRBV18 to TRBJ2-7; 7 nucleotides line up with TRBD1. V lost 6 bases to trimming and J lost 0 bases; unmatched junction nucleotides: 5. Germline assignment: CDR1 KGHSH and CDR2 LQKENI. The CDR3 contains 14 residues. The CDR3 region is CASSPGGDSYEQYF. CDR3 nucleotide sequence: TGTGCCAGCTCGCCAGGGGGAGACTCCTACGAGCAGTACTTC.

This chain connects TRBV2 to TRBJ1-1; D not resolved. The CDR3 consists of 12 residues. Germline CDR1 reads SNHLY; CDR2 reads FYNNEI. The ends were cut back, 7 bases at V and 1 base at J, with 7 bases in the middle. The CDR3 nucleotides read TGTGCCAGCAAGCCCCCGAACACTGAAGCTTTCTTT. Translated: CASKPPNTEAFF.

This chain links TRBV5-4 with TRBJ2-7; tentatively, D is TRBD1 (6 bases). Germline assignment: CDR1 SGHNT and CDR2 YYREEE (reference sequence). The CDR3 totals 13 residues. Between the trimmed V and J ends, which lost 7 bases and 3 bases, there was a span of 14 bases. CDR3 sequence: CASGRTEDYEQYF. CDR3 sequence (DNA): TGTGCCAGCGGCCGGACAGAGGACTACGAGCAGTACTTC.

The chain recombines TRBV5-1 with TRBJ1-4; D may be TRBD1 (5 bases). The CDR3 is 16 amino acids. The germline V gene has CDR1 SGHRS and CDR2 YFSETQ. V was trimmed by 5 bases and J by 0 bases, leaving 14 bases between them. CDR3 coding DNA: TGCGCCAGCAGACAGACCACGGGGGCAACTAATGAAAAACTGTTTTTT. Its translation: CASRQTTGATNEKLFF.

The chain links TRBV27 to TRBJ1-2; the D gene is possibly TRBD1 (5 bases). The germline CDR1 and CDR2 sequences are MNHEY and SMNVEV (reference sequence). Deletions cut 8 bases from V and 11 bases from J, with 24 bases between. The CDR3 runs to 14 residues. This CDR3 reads CASRPGRDGFGYTF. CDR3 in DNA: TGTGCCAGCCGACCGGGACGAGACGGGTTCGGATACACCTTC.

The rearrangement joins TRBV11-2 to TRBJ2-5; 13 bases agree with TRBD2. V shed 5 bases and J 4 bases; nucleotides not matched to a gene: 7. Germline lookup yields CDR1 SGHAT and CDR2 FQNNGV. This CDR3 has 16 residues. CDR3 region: CASSPYGLAGAETQYF. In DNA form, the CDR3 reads TGTGCCAGCAGCCCATATGGACTAGCGGGAGCAGAGACCCAGTACTTC. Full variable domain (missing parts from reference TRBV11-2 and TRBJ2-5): EAGVAQSPRYKIIEKRQSVAFWCNPISGHATLYWYQQILGQGPKLLIQFQNNGVVDDSQLPKDRFSAERLKGVDSTLKIQPAKLEDSAVYLCASSPYGLAGAETQYFGPGTRLLVL.

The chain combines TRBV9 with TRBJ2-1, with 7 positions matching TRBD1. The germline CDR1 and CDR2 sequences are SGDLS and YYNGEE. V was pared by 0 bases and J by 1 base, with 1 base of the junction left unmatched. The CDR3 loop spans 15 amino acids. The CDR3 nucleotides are TGTGCCAGCAGCGTAGGGGACAGTTCCTACAATGAGCAGTTCTTC. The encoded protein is CASSVGDSSYNEQFF.

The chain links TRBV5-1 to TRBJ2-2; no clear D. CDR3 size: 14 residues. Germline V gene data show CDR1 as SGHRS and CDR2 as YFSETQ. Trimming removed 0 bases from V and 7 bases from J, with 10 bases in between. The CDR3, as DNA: TGCGCCAGCAGCTTGGAAGCAGGAATCGGGGAGCTGTTTTTT. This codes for CASSLEAGIGELFF.

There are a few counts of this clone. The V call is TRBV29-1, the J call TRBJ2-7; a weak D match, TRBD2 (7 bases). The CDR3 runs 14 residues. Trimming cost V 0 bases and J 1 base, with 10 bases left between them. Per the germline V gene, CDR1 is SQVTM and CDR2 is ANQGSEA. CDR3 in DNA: TGCAGCGTTGAAGAGGAGGGGGGGTCCTACGAGCAGTACTTC. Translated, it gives CSVEEEGGSYEQYF.

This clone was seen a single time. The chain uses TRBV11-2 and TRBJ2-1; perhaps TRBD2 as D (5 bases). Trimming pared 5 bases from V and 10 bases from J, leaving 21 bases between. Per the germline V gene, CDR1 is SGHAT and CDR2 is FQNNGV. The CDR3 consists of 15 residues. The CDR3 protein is CASSQTRGRFGEQFF. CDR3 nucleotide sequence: TGTGCCAGCAGCCAAACCCGAGGGCGGTTCGGGGAGCAGTTCTTC.

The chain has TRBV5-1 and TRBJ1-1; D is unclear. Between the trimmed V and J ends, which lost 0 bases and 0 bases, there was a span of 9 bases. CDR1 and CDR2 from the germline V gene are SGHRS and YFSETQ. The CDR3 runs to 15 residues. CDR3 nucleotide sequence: TGCGCCAGCAGCTTGGCTCGCAGTCTGAACACTGAAGCTTTCTTT. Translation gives CASSLARSLNTEAFF.

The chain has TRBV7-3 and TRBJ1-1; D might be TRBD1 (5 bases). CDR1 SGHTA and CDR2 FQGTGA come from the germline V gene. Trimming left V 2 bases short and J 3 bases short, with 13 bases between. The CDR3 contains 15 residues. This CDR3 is CASSLQGQRDTEAFF. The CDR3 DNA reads TGTGCCAGCAGCTTACAGGGTCAGAGGGACACTGAAGCTTTCTTT.

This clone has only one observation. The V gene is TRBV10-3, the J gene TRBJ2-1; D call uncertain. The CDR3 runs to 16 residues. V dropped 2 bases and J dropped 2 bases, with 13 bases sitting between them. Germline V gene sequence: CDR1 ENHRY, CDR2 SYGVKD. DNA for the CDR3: TGTGCCATCAGTGAGCCTCGACCGCAGGCCTACAATGAGCAGTTCTTC. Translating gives CAISEPRPQAYNEQFF.